These 8 T cell receptor beta chains were all obtained from the same sample, sequenced in a study of T cells in Graves' hyperthyroidism and ophthalmopathy. From RNA transcripts, TCR beta CDR3 regions were amplified. During a first-round RT-PCR of the TCR CDR3, the HTBI primer set was used. TCRdb recomputed calls from the multiplex PCR reads with MiXCR, one row per CDR3 protein. The repertoire holds hundreds of thousands of distinct CDR3 sequences, with approximately 14% as singletons. The sequencing sample was made of blood. All receptors derive from a young woman with Graves' hyperthyroidism.

This chain links TRBV6-1 with TRBJ2-1; 9 bases align to TRBD1. This CDR3 is 15 amino acids long. Germline trimming cut 7 bases from V and 8 bases from J; bases unmatched to any gene: 12. CDR1 and CDR2 (germline): MNHNS, SASEGT. CDR3 sequence: CASTKDRGGNDEQFF. CDR3 nucleotides: TGTGCCAGCACGAAGGACAGGGGAGGCAACGATGAGCAGTTCTTC.

This clonotype came up many times. The CDR3 spells CASSPRWQGASEAFF. CDR3 nucleotides: TGTGCCAGCAGTCCTAGGTGGCAGGGGGCGAGTGAAGCTTTCTTT. The genes are TRBV11-2 and TRBJ1-1; the match to TRBD1 covers 8 bases. V shed 6 bases, J shed 7 bases, and the junction held 13 bases outside the gene matches. The CDR3 extends over 15 amino acids. The germline V gene encodes CDR1 SGHAT and CDR2 FQNNGV. Full variable domain (outside the CDR3, taken from reference TRBV11-2 and TRBJ1-1): EAGVAQSPRYKIIEKRQSVAFWCNPISGHATLYWYQQILGQGPKLLIQFQNNGVVDDSQLPKDRFSAERLKGVDSTLKIQPAKLEDSAVYLCASSPRWQGASEAFFGQGTRLTVV.

This chain joins TRBV28 and TRBJ2-7; D might be TRBD2 (7 bases). V dropped 4 bases and J dropped 6 bases, with 13 bases sitting between them. The CDR3 sequence is 13 residues long. The germline gives CDR1 MDHEN, CDR2 SYDVKM. The CDR3 DNA follows: TGTGCCAGCAGTTGGGGGCGGGGGAGCGAGCAGTACTTC. This encodes CASSWGRGSEQYF.

The chain links TRBV20-1 to TRBJ1-1, with D unclear. Trimming took off 3 bases at V and 2 bases at J, with 10 bases between the two ends. There are 13 residues in the CDR3. Germline V lookup: CDR1 DFQATT, CDR2 SNEGSKA (reference sequence). The CDR3: CSASPGYNTEAFF. The CDR3, as DNA: TGCAGTGCTAGTCCGGGTTACAACACTGAAGCTTTCTTT.

In the case of this clonotype: The conserved final phenylalanine or tryptophan is absent from the CDR3, which likely points to a read error. The chain joins TRBV28 to TRBJ2-7, with D uncertain. Germline V gene lookup returns CDR1 MDHEN and CDR2 SYDVKM. The ends were cut back, 1 base at V and 2 bases at J, with 6 bases in the middle. The CDR3 runs to 13 residues. CDR3 nucleotides: TGTGCCAGCAGTTTATCGCCCACCTACGAGCAGTACCTC. Translated: CASSLSPTYEQYL.

In nucleotides, the CDR3 is TGTGCCAGCGGGGTCCAAGAGACCCAGTACTTC. This encodes CASGVQETQYF. The V gene is TRBV2, the J gene TRBJ2-5; D is unresolved. CDR3 size: 11 residues. The V and J ends lost 8 bases and 1 base respectively, with 5 bases between them. In germline, CDR1 is SNHLY, CDR2 FYNNEI.

J is TRBJ1-2 and V is TRBV30; D not resolved. This CDR3 comprises 10 residues. Per the germline V gene, CDR1 is GTSNPN and CDR2 is SVGIG (reference sequence). V lost 2 bases to trimming and J lost 6 bases, with 4 bases between them. CDR3 sequence (DNA): TGTGCCTGGAGTCCGAATGGCTACACCTTC. It is translated as CAWSPNGYTF.

This sequence joins TRBV4-3 and TRBJ1-2; no definite D call. This CDR3 has 13 amino acids. Trimming took off 1 base at V and 5 bases at J, with 8 bases between the two ends. CDR1 LGHNA and CDR2 YSLEER come from the germline V gene. The CDR3 reads CASSQGPDYGYTF. The CDR3 bases are TGCGCCAGCAGCCAAGGACCCGATTATGGCTACACCTTC.